Presented here are 32 T cell receptor beta chains from one specimen sequenced in a study of cytomegalovirus exposure and HLA in healthy donors. PCR employed 60 Vbeta and 13 Jbeta primers. Here immunoSEQ multiplex PCR was the method, and the copy in TCRdb shows in-frame clones only, minus some. The profile shows around 200,000 clones, roughly 90% of them singletons. What was sequenced was PBMCs. These receptors were collected from a woman aged 25 to 39 in good health and CMV-seronegative.

The V and J genes are TRBV5-6 and TRBJ1-2, with D maybe TRBD1 (5 bases). Trimming stripped 2 bases from V and 4 bases from J, with 9 bases between. The germline V gene has CDR1 SGHDT and CDR2 YYEEEE. This CDR3 comprises 13 residues. The CDR3 DNA reads TGTGCCAGCAGCTTAAAAGGGGCCTATGGCTACACCTTC. It specifies CASSLKGAYGYTF.

This clone was seen once. This sample includes further DNA sequences coding for the same CDR3. The chain is built from TRBV13 and TRBJ2-1, with a weak D call TRBD2 (6 bases). Germline V CDR1 and CDR2: PRHDT, FYEKMQ (reference sequence). This CDR3 has 14 residues. V was shortened by 3 bases and J by 1 base, with 7 bases between the two germline ends. DNA of the CDR3: TGTGCCAGCAGCTTGGGGGGTTCCTACAATGAGCAGTTCTTC. Protein sequence: CASSLGGSYNEQFF.

The CDR3 region is CASSMTAGGPYEQYF. The CDR3 DNA reads TGTGCCAGTAGTATGACAGCGGGGGGGCCCTACGAGCAGTACTTC. The rearrangement links TRBV19 to TRBJ2-7, with 10 bases lining up with TRBD2. V dropped 3 bases and J dropped 2; count of bases not matched to a gene: 4. CDR3 length equals 15 residues. Germline V gives CDR1 LNHDA, CDR2 SQIVND (reference sequence).

The V call is TRBV4-2, the J call TRBJ1-1; TRBD1 is a possible D gene (5 bases). The CDR3 sequence is 14 residues long. Germline lookup yields CDR1 LGHNA and CDR2 YNFKEQ. V was trimmed by 0 bases and J by 5 bases, leaving 10 bases between them. In DNA form, the CDR3 reads TGTGCCAGCAGCCAAGAGGGGCGGGGAACTGAAGCTTTCTTT. This translates into CASSQEGRGTEAFF.

This sequence joins TRBV10-3 and TRBJ2-7, with D possibly being TRBD1 (5 bases). CDR1 is ENHRY and CDR2 is SYGVKD in the germline V gene. Between the trimmed V and J ends, which lost 2 bases and 6 bases, there was a span of 14 bases. CDR3 length equals 14 residues. The chain's CDR3 is CAISEIGARGEQYF. CDR3 sequence (DNA): TGTGCCATCAGTGAGATCGGAGCAAGGGGCGAGCAGTACTTC.

The chain uses TRBV9 and TRBJ2-2, with D possibly TRBD2 on 5 matching bases. Germline V lookup: CDR1 SGDLS, CDR2 YYNGEE. There are 15 residues in the CDR3. Between the trimmed V and J ends, which lost 4 bases and 6 bases, there was a span of 16 bases. The chain's CDR3 is CASSSSPLGAGELFF. CDR3 DNA sequence: TGTGCCAGCAGCTCTAGCCCCCTTGGGGCCGGGGAGCTGTTTTTT. Combining the CDR3 with reference TRBV9 and TRBJ2-2 gives the whole variable domain DSGVTQTPKHLITATGQRVTLRCSPRSGDLSVYWYQQSLDQGLQFLIQYYNGEERAKGNILERFSAQQFPDLHSELNLSSLELGDSALYFCASSSSPLGAGELFFGEGSRLTVL.

The rearrangement uses TRBV27 and TRBJ2-3; TRBD2 matches at 8 bases. The length of the CDR3 is 15 residues. V lost 5 bases, J lost 2 bases, and 6 bases stayed unmatched. The germline V gene has CDR1 MNHEY and CDR2 SMNVEV (reference sequence). Here the CDR3 reads CASSNLAGSTDTQYF. In DNA form, the CDR3 reads TGTGCCAGCAGTAATTTAGCGGGATCCACAGATACGCAGTATTTT.

This rearrangement joins TRBV28 to TRBJ1-2, with D possibly being TRBD1 (6 bases). Germline CDR1 MDHEN, CDR2 SYDVKM. The CDR3 totals 14 residues. V was shortened by 5 bases and J by 6 bases, with 16 bases between the two germline ends. CDR3 in amino acids: CASSPLQGGDGYTF. CDR3 coding DNA: TGTGCCAGCAGTCCCCTACAGGGAGGGGATGGCTACACCTTC.

The chain is built from TRBV7-3 and TRBJ1-2; D remains unclear. V lost 5 bases and J 8 bases, leaving 15 bases between the germline ends. Looked up from germline, CDR1 is SGHTA and CDR2 is FQGTGA. CDR3 size: 13 residues. CDR3: CASSPGVGSGYTF. The CDR3 DNA is TGTGCCAGCAGCCCCGGGGTTGGTTCCGGCTACACCTTC.

The chain joins TRBV19 to TRBJ2-7, with D perhaps TRBD1 (6 bases). This CDR3 comprises 13 residues. Trimming took 4 bases from V and 3 from J, leaving 10 bases between them. Germline V gene sequence: CDR1 LNHDA, CDR2 SQIVND (reference sequence). Here the CDR3 reads CASSTLQGYEQYF. For the CDR3, the DNA is TGTGCCAGTAGTACTTTACAGGGCTACGAGCAGTACTTC.

V gene TRBV7-3 combines with J gene TRBJ2-2; 7 bases fit TRBD2. Losses at the gene ends were 5 bases for V and 6 bases for J; bases not matched to a gene: 9. Per the germline V gene, CDR1 is SGHTA and CDR2 is FQGTGA. The CDR3 sequence is 15 residues long. CDR3 nucleotides: TGTGCCAGCAGCCGGAGTGGGAGGGACGCCGGGGAGCTGTTTTTT. It yields the protein CASSRSGRDAGELFF.

The J gene is TRBJ2-7, the V gene TRBV7-8; D not certain. Trimming cost V 0 bases and J 0 bases, with 6 bases left between them. CDR1 is SGHVS, CDR2 FQNEAQ, per germline. The CDR3 consists of 14 residues. This chain's CDR3 is CASSLAGGSYEQYF. The CDR3 DNA follows: TGTGCCAGCAGCTTAGCTGGCGGCTCCTACGAGCAGTACTTC.

The chain couples TRBV6-5 to TRBJ1-3, with D hard to call. CDR3 length: 15 amino acids. Germline assignment: CDR1 MNHEY and CDR2 SVGAGI. The V end was cut by 2 bases, the J end by 1 base, with 9 bases between. The CDR3 DNA follows: TGTGCCAGCAGTTACCAACCGAGGTCTGGAAACACCATATATTTT. Translating it yields CASSYQPRSGNTIYF.

The rearrangement links TRBV7-3 to TRBJ2-2; D might be TRBD1 (5 bases). Germline values: CDR1 SGHTA, CDR2 FQGTGA. The CDR3 runs to 16 residues. V was cut by 2 bases and J by 0 bases, with 10 bases left in between. CDR3 DNA: TGTGCCAGCAGCTTAGGGGCCAGCGCGAACACCGGGGAGCTGTTTTTT. Encoded protein: CASSLGASANTGELFF.

In DNA form, the CDR3 reads TGCAGCGTGGCGGGACAGATCGCCGAGCAGTACTTC. Encoded protein: CSVAGQIAEQYF. This chain uses TRBV29-1 with TRBJ2-7; the D gene is possibly TRBD1 (7 bases). V lost 6 bases and J lost 6, with 15 bases in between. Looked up from germline, CDR1 is SQVTM and CDR2 is ANQGSEA. The CDR3 extends over 12 amino acids.

The chain employs TRBV2 and TRBJ1-4, with D unresolved. Deletions cut 11 bases from V and 1 base from J, with 14 bases between. The length of the CDR3 is 14 residues. Germline lookup yields CDR1 SNHLY and CDR2 FYNNEI. CDR3 in amino acids: CAASSTLTNEKLFF. In nucleotides, the CDR3 is TGTGCCGCTTCGAGCACGTTAACTAATGAAAAACTGTTTTTT.

A word on this clone: Other DNA sequences in this sample translate to the same CDR3. The rearrangement links TRBV5-1 to TRBJ2-4, with TRBD1 as a possible D gene (7 bases). The CDR3 loop spans 14 amino acids. V was trimmed by 0 bases and J by 6 bases, leaving 10 bases between them. Germline CDR1 is SGHRS and CDR2 is YFSETQ. The DNA of the CDR3 is TGCGCCAGCAGCTTGGGACAGGGAGGAAACATTCAGTACTTC. Its translation is CASSLGQGGNIQYF.

The genes are TRBV9 and TRBJ1-1; 7 nucleotides align to TRBD1. The CDR3 is 15 amino acids. Germline CDR1 reads SGDLS; CDR2 reads YYNGEE. The V and J ends lost 0 bases and 2 bases, in that order; junction bases with no gene match: 4. For the CDR3, the DNA is TGTGCCAGCAGCGTAGAGGTAGGGGGCAACACTGAAGCTTTCTTT. Amino acid sequence: CASSVEVGGNTEAFF.

V gene TRBV28 combines with J gene TRBJ2-1; 7 nucleotides agree with TRBD2. This CDR3 has 14 residues. The V segment lost 4 bases and the J segment 8 bases; nucleotides outside the gene matches: 8. The germline V gene encodes CDR1 MDHEN and CDR2 SYDVKM. CDR3 sequence: CASSWAILADEQFF. DNA of the CDR3: TGTGCCAGCAGTTGGGCCATTCTAGCGGATGAGCAGTTCTTC. Using reference TRBV28 and TRBJ2-1 for the parts outside the CDR3, the full variable domain is DVKVTQSSRYLVKRTGEKVFLECVQDMDHENMFWYRQDPGLGLRLIYFSYDVKMKEKGDIPEGYSVSREKKERFSLILESASTNQTSMYLCASSWAILADEQFFGPGTRLTVL.

This clone was counted only a few times. The gene calls are TRBV19 and TRBJ1-4, with a weak D call TRBD1 (6 bases). Germline lookup yields CDR1 LNHDA and CDR2 SQIVND (reference sequence). The CDR3 consists of 16 residues. The V gene lost 5 bases and the J gene lost 4 bases, with 17 bases spanning the gap. The CDR3 sequence: CASSPERTAYNEKLFF. The CDR3 DNA reads as TGTGCCAGTAGTCCGGAACGGACAGCTTATAATGAAAAACTGTTTTTT.

The chain uses TRBV4-2 and TRBJ2-3, with TRBD2 matching over 15 bases. Looked up from germline, CDR1 is LGHNA and CDR2 is YNFKEQ. Trimming at V came to 0 bases and at J to 0 bases, leaving 7 bases not matched to a gene. The CDR3 sequence is 20 residues long. DNA of the CDR3: TGTGCCAGCAGCCAAGACCCAGGGACTAGCGGGAGGCTGAGCACAGATACGCAGTATTTT. This gives the protein CASSQDPGTSGRLSTDTQYF.

Here the CDR3 reads CASSGTALDIQYF. The CDR3, as DNA: TGTGCCAGCTCAGGGACAGCCCTGGACATTCAGTACTTC. The J gene is TRBJ2-4, the V gene TRBV18; 7 positions match TRBD1. The germline gives CDR1 KGHSH, CDR2 LQKENI. The CDR3 has 13 amino acids. Trimming at V came to 5 bases and at J to 8 bases, leaving 6 bases not matched to a gene.

The J gene is TRBJ2-1, the V gene TRBV5-6, with a weak D call TRBD2 (5 bases). The germline V gene encodes CDR1 SGHDT and CDR2 YYEEEE. This CDR3 is built from 16 residues. Trimming stripped 4 bases from V and 0 bases from J, with 14 bases between. The CDR3 DNA reads as TGTGCCAGCAGCCCAAGGACTTCATTCTCCTACAATGAGCAGTTCTTC. Translation: CASSPRTSFSYNEQFF. The variable domain in full, with the rest retrieved from reference TRBV5-6 and TRBJ2-1, is DAGVTQSPTHLIKTRGQQVTLRCSPKSGHDTVSWYQQALGQGPQFIFQYYEEEERQRGNFPDRFSGHQFPNYSSELNVNALLLGDSALYLCASSPRTSFSYNEQFFGPGTRLTVL.

This chain links TRBV19 with TRBJ2-7; D call uncertain. This CDR3 contains 13 residues. CDR1 LNHDA and CDR2 SQIVND come from the germline V gene (reference sequence). The V end was cut by 8 bases, the J end by 1 base, with 12 bases between. The CDR3 protein is CASSTYHSYEQYF. Here the CDR3 DNA reads TGTGCCAGTTCCACTTACCATTCCTACGAGCAGTACTTC.

The chain carries TRBV27 and TRBJ2-1; tentatively, D is TRBD1 (6 bases). Germline assignment: CDR1 MNHEY and CDR2 SMNVEV (reference sequence). CDR3 length: 15 residues. V lost 6 bases and J lost 2, with 14 bases in between. The DNA of the CDR3 is TGTGCCAGCAGGCCGGCAGGGGCTGCCTACAATGAGCAGTTCTTC. The encoded protein is CASRPAGAAYNEQFF.

This rearrangement joins TRBV5-8 to TRBJ2-1; TRBD2 agrees at 8 bases. The CDR3 length is 16 residues. CDR1 and CDR2 (germline): SGHTS, YDEGEE. Trimming took 4 bases from V and 5 from J; bases not matched to a gene: 11. CDR3 DNA sequence: TGTGCCAGCAGCAAGAGAGCGGGAGCTTTAGACAATGAGCAGTTCTTC. It specifies CASSKRAGALDNEQFF.

The chain's CDR3 is CASSQLLAGGRDTQYF. Here the CDR3 DNA reads TGCGCCAGCAGCCAACTACTAGCGGGGGGGCGGGATACGCAGTATTTT. The J gene is TRBJ2-3, the V gene TRBV4-1, with 13 bases lining up with TRBD2. The V segment lost 2 bases and the J segment 6 bases; nucleotides outside the gene matches: 5. This CDR3 region has 16 residues. Germline V gene sequence: CDR1 MGHRA, CDR2 YSYEKL.

The chain uses TRBV7-2 and TRBJ1-3; D gene ambiguous. Germline V gene data show CDR1 as SGHTA and CDR2 as FQGNSA. V gave up 0 bases and J gave up 6 bases, with 9 bases separating them. CDR3 size: 14 residues. In DNA form, the CDR3 reads TGTGCCAGCAGCTTAGCGCCGGTCGAAAACACCATATATTTT. It codes for CASSLAPVENTIYF.

The chain uses TRBV5-4 and TRBJ2-5; 8 nucleotides line up with TRBD1. V lost 4 bases, J lost 4 bases, and 6 bases stayed unmatched. The CDR3 covers 14 residues. Looked up from germline, CDR1 is SGHNT and CDR2 is YYREEE (reference sequence). The CDR3 reads CASSNPGGAETQYF. As DNA, the CDR3 is TGTGCCAGCAGCAACCCAGGGGGCGCAGAGACCCAGTACTTC. The complete variable domain, with remaining parts taken from reference TRBV5-4 and TRBJ2-5, reads ETGVTQSPTHLIKTRGQQVTLRCSSQSGHNTVSWYQQALGQGPQFIFQYYREEENGRGNFPPRFSGLQFPNYSSELNVNALELDDSALYLCASSNPGGAETQYFGPGTRLLVL.

The chain joins TRBV5-8 to TRBJ2-6; 9 bases map to TRBD2. Germline V lookup: CDR1 SGHTS, CDR2 YDEGEE. The CDR3 contains 20 residues. V lost 4 bases to trimming and J lost 2 bases; unmatched junction nucleotides: 16. Here the CDR3 reads CASSPAWAQREDPGANVLTF. Here the CDR3 DNA reads TGTGCCAGCAGCCCTGCTTGGGCCCAGCGGGAGGATCCTGGGGCCAACGTCCTGACTTTC.

The CDR3 region is CASSSQVAGELFF. The CDR3 coding sequence is TGCGCCAGCAGCTCACAGGTGGCCGGGGAGCTGTTTTTT. The chain couples TRBV5-1 to TRBJ2-2; possibly TRBD1 for D (5 bases). This CDR3 is 13 amino acids long. Germline V gene sequence: CDR1 SGHRS, CDR2 YFSETQ. V lost 3 bases to trimming and J lost 6 bases, with 9 bases between them.

The chain has TRBV28 and TRBJ2-7; TRBD2 matches 10 bases. The junction had 1 base not matched to a gene; V was cut back by 2 bases and J by 3 bases. The CDR3 runs to 14 residues. Germline values: CDR1 MDHEN, CDR2 SYDVKM. The CDR3 loop is CASSLRLAGYEQYF. DNA of the CDR3: TGTGCCAGCAGTTTAAGACTAGCGGGCTACGAGCAGTACTTC.